The 19 T cell receptor beta chains below all came from one sample that was sequenced in a study of OX40 agonist ivuxolimab in advanced cancers. The method was the immunoSEQ multiplex PCR assay. TCRdb re-hosts the immuneACCESS table, in-frame sequences only. Its copies lack some clones; in the studies checked, an unresolved V gene accounts for under half of them, and the cause for the rest is not known. Within this sample are 75,000 to 95,000 clones, with 85% to 95% of them counted one time only. Together, the top ten hold 11% of the sample. The sample consisted of CD4+ or CD8+ T cells sorted from blood, taken in a trial of the OX40 agonist ivuxolimab. The receptors were gathered from an adult with an advanced solid tumor such as melanoma, head and neck, liver or kidney cancer.

The V call is TRBV4-3, the J call TRBJ2-3; D is undetermined. The germline V gene has CDR1 LGHNA and CDR2 YSLEER. The CDR3 loop spans 16 amino acids. Trimming removed 0 bases from V and 4 bases from J, with 14 bases in between. CDR3 sequence reads: CASSQDPASDADTQYF. The CDR3 nucleotides read TGCGCCAGCAGCCAAGATCCGGCGTCTGACGCAGATACGCAGTATTTT.

The chain carries TRBV18 and TRBJ2-2; no reliable D call. Germline V gene lookup returns CDR1 KGHSH and CDR2 LQKENI. The CDR3 has 13 residues. The V end lost 4 bases, the J end lost 0 bases, and 3 bases lay between the germline ends. This CDR3 reads CASSRPNTGELFF. For the CDR3, the DNA is TGTGCCAGCTCACGACCGAACACCGGGGAGCTGTTTTTT. The full variable domain, with the rest looked up from reference TRBV18 and TRBJ2-2, is NAGVMQNPRHLVRRRGQEARLRCSPMKGHSHVYWYRQLPEEGLKFMVYLQKENIIDESGMPKERFSAEFPKEGPSILRIQQVVRGDSAAYFCASSRPNTGELFFGEGSRLTVL.

The chain recombines TRBV9 with TRBJ2-7; D possibly matches TRBD1 or TRBD2 (6 bases each). V was pared by 4 bases and J by 0 bases, with 17 bases between. Germline CDR1 reads SGDLS; CDR2 reads YYNGEE. The CDR3 extends over 16 amino acids. CDR3 protein: CASSPSGGPGSYEQYF. The CDR3 DNA sequence: TGTGCCAGCAGCCCGAGTGGGGGGCCAGGCTCCTACGAGCAGTACTTC.

The chain recombines TRBV11-2 with TRBJ2-3; D is unresolved. This CDR3 is 17 amino acids long. The germline V gene encodes CDR1 SGHAT and CDR2 FQNNGV. Between the trimmed V and J ends, which lost 1 base and 2 bases, there was a span of 16 bases. The CDR3 DNA follows: TGTGCCAGCAGCTTAGTCCGCGCGCCGAACCCCACAGATACGCAGTATTTT. This sequence encodes CASSLVRAPNPTDTQYF.

This clone was seen a few times. The CDR3 nucleotides read TGTGCCAGCAGCCCTGGGGGTACTGCTGAAGCTTTCTTT. Translating gives CASSPGGTAEAFF. The chain employs TRBV14 and TRBJ1-1; weak D call: TRBD1 (5 bases). This CDR3 is 13 amino acids long. From germline, CDR1 is SGHDN and CDR2 FVKESK. V gave up 4 bases and J gave up 6 bases, with 12 bases separating them.

The chain uses TRBV5-4 and TRBJ2-7, with 7 bases matching TRBD1. The CDR3 contains 16 residues. Per germline, CDR1 SGHNT and CDR2 YYREEE (reference sequence). With 3 bases clipped from V and 0 bases from J, the junction kept 9 bases outside the gene matches. The CDR3 sequence is CASSWTPDRSSYEQYF. CDR3 coding DNA: TGTGCCAGCAGCTGGACGCCGGACAGGAGCTCCTACGAGCAGTACTTC.

The chain couples TRBV27 to TRBJ1-1; D might be TRBD1 (5 bases). This CDR3 region has 13 residues. Trimming stripped 4 bases from V and 4 bases from J, with 10 bases between. Germline-derived CDR1 and CDR2 are MNHEY and SMNVEV (reference sequence). As DNA, the CDR3 is TGTGCCAGCAGTTGGCAGGGCGTCACTGAAGCTTTCTTT. Protein sequence: CASSWQGVTEAFF.

V is TRBV7-9 and J is TRBJ1-4; D might be TRBD1 (5 bases). This CDR3 is 18 amino acids long. CDR1 and CDR2 (germline): SEHNR, FQNEAQ (reference sequence). The V end lost 3 bases, the J end lost 0 bases, and 17 bases lay between the germline ends. Here the CDR3 reads CASSFKPGIGATNEKLFF. CDR3 DNA: TGTGCCAGCAGCTTCAAACCCGGTATAGGGGCAACTAATGAAAAACTGTTTTTT. The entire variable domain, with the rest obtained from reference TRBV7-9 and TRBJ1-4, is as follows: DTGVSQNPRHKITKRGQNVTFRCDPISEHNRLYWYRQTLGQGPEFLTYFQNEAQLEKSRLLSDRFSAERPKGSFSTLEIQRTEQGDSAMYLCASSFKPGIGATNEKLFFGSGTQLSVL.

The chain recombines TRBV19 with TRBJ2-7, with a tentative D call TRBD2 (6 bases). The CDR3 covers 14 residues. Germline-derived CDR1 and CDR2 are LNHDA and SQIVND (reference sequence). Trimming shortened V by 4 bases and J by 0 bases, and 10 bases separated the two germline ends. CDR3 sequence (DNA): TGTGCCAGTAGTACCGGGAGAGACTCCTACGAGCAGTACTTC. Encoded protein: CASSTGRDSYEQYF.

The genes are TRBV10-3 and TRBJ2-7; unclear D gene. Deletions cut 6 bases from V and 0 bases from J, with 9 bases between. Germline V gene data show CDR1 as ENHRY and CDR2 as SYGVKD. The CDR3 runs to 13 residues. CDR3 sequence: CAISSGPSYEQYF. Here the CDR3 DNA reads TGTGCCATCAGCAGTGGGCCCTCCTACGAGCAGTACTTC.

V and J are TRBV25-1 and TRBJ1-6, with D perhaps TRBD1 (5 bases). This CDR3 is 15 amino acids long. The V end lost 4 bases, the J end lost 7 bases, and 14 bases lay between the germline ends. CDR1 MGHDK and CDR2 SYGVNS come from the germline V gene. As DNA, the CDR3 is TGTGCCAGCAGTGGGCGGGGACTGCGGAATTCACCCCTCCACTTT. Translated, it gives CASSGRGLRNSPLHF.

V gene TRBV30 combines with J gene TRBJ1-1; D not resolved. The CDR3 length is 13 residues. Trimming removed 5 bases at V and 5 bases at J, with 15 bases between. CDR1 and CDR2 (germline): GTSNPN, SVGIG (reference sequence). CDR3 sequence (DNA): TGTGCCTGGGCCTGGGCGGGCCTGACTGAAGCTTTCTTT. It yields the protein CAWAWAGLTEAFF.

The chain has TRBV9 and TRBJ2-3, with unresolved D. This CDR3 has 13 amino acids. The V gene lost 0 bases and the J gene lost 6 bases, with 8 bases spanning the gap. CDR1 and CDR2 from the germline V gene are SGDLS and YYNGEE. The CDR3 bases are TGTGCCAGCAGCGTAGGAGGTGGGGATACGCAGTATTTT. Encoded protein: CASSVGGGDTQYF. Full variable domain (rest looked up from reference TRBV9 and TRBJ2-3): DSGVTQTPKHLITATGQRVTLRCSPRSGDLSVYWYQQSLDQGLQFLIQYYNGEERAKGNILERFSAQQFPDLHSELNLSSLELGDSALYFCASSVGGGDTQYFGPGTRLTVL.

The chain couples TRBV27 to TRBJ1-2; weak D call: TRBD1 (6 bases). The germline V gene encodes CDR1 MNHEY and CDR2 SMNVEV (reference sequence). This CDR3 has 14 residues. V was pared by 5 bases and J by 8 bases, with 18 bases between. The CDR3 here is CASSPQDSSAGYTF. CDR3 nucleotide sequence: TGTGCCAGCAGTCCACAGGACAGCTCAGCGGGCTACACCTTC.

This sequence joins TRBV5-4 and TRBJ2-7, with a weak D call TRBD2 (5 bases). Germline lookup yields CDR1 SGHNT and CDR2 YYREEE (reference sequence). V dropped 3 bases and J dropped 5 bases, with 15 bases sitting between them. There are 14 residues in the CDR3. The CDR3 nucleotides are TGTGCCAGCAGCTCACCTACTAGGCTCGACGAGCAGTACTTC. This translates into CASSSPTRLDEQYF.

V and J are TRBV29-1 and TRBJ1-1; maybe TRBD1 (6 bases). Germline CDR1 and CDR2: SQVTM and ANQGSEA. V dropped 0 bases and J dropped 5 bases, with 16 bases sitting between them. The CDR3 runs to 15 residues. The CDR3 nucleotides read TGCAGCGTTGAAGATCCTAGGGGGGTAGGGACTGAAGCTTTCTTT. As protein: CSVEDPRGVGTEAFF.

CDR3 protein: CASSSYSPQSSADTQYF. The DNA for the CDR3 is TGTGCCAGCAGCTCATATAGCCCCCAGTCGAGCGCAGATACGCAGTATTTT. The V and J genes are TRBV11-2 and TRBJ2-3, with D hard to call. Trimming stripped 4 bases from V and 4 bases from J, with 21 bases between. Germline V gives CDR1 SGHAT, CDR2 FQNNGV. The length of the CDR3 is 17 residues.

This clone was seen only once. The DNA of the CDR3 is TGTGCCAGTACCACCACGGGGATCGAAAACATTCAGTACTTC. Translation gives CASTTTGIENIQYF. This chain joins TRBV2 and TRBJ2-4; D perhaps matches TRBD2 (5 bases). The CDR3 extends over 14 amino acids. Per the germline V gene, CDR1 is SNHLY and CDR2 is FYNNEI. Trimming took 9 bases from V and 5 from J, leaving 17 bases between them.

Concerning this clone: Other DNA sequences from this sample encode an identical CDR3 as well. This chain joins TRBV11-2 and TRBJ2-7; the D is unclear. The V gene's germline CDR1 is SGHAT and CDR2 FQNNGV. V was pared by 1 base and J by 3 bases, with 4 bases between. The CDR3 is 12 residues long. The CDR3 sequence is CASSLGNYEQYF. As DNA, the CDR3 is TGTGCCAGCAGCTTAGGGAACTACGAGCAGTACTTC.